The sequence of this T cell receptor (beta chain) was determined in a study of radiotherapy plus CTLA-4 blockade in lung cancer (dated by TCRdb to 2016 to 2019). About the full investigation: Among the enrolled patients, approximately 18% had an objective response, and about 29% reached disease control. Overall study results and their limits: The strongest predictors of response, as reported, were early dynamic changes in blood T cell clones along with a rise in serum interferon-beta after radiation. After treatment with radiotherapy and ipilimumab, TCR clones that originated in tumors expanded in peripheral blood.

Library construction relied on the immunoSEQ multiplex PCR assay. In its TCRdb copy, this immuneACCESS table keeps in-frame sequences only and misses some clones. Where compared with another copy, unresolved V genes explain less than half of these, and the others have no known cause. This sample holds over 100,000 clones; about 90% were observed only once. The ten largest clones represent 5.5% to 7% of the sample. The study tested focal radiation therapy combined with CTLA-4 blockade (ipilimumab) in patients with chemo-refractory metastatic non-small-cell lung cancer. Trimming takes 1 base from V and 5 bases from J, and the germline ends sit 3 bases apart. From the cysteine through the phenylalanine, the CDR3 covers 11 amino acids. Of all the DNA, just the CDR3 is kept, 33 bases in frame from base 1. Based on the germline V gene (reference sequence), the CDR1 and CDR2 sequences are MNHEY and SMNVEV.

Concerning this clone itself: Its antigen remains unidentified. No quality values exist for individual bases; no much larger clone is one base distant.

The clonotype originates from a human donor with non-small cell lung cancer that progressed on radiotherapy plus ipilimumab. Material: peripheral blood, obtained from a patient treated with radiotherapy plus ipilimumab. The chain employs TRBV27 and TRBJ2-7, with no reliable assignment of the D segment. CDR3 protein: CASSLLDEQYF. The DNA sequence is as follows: TGTGCCAGCAGTTTATTGGACGAGCAGTACTTC.